One and the same sample provided the 32 T cell receptor beta chains below, sequenced in a study of blood T cell repertoires in COVID-19. Sequencing was performed with immunoSEQ multiplex PCR; in TCRdb, only in-frame clones are kept and a portion is missing. In the table there are 200,000 to 250,000 clones, roughly 84% of which are singletons. Sequencing was done on a sample of peripheral blood. Receptor source: a woman of 80 years or more with active or convalescent COVID-19.

This chain links TRBV7-9 with TRBJ1-2; tentatively, D is TRBD1 (5 bases). Trimming stripped 1 base from V and 8 bases from J, with 17 bases between. CDR1 and CDR2 (germline): SEHNR, FQNEAQ (reference sequence). CDR3 size: 15 residues. CDR3 nucleotide sequence: TGTGCCAGCAGCTTAGAGCTCGGTTGGGGCTTCGGCTACACCTTC. Residues: CASSLELGWGFGYTF. The whole variable domain, filled in from reference TRBV7-9 and TRBJ1-2, reads DTGVSQNPRHKITKRGQNVTFRCDPISEHNRLYWYRQTLGQGPEFLTYFQNEAQLEKSRLLSDRFSAERPKGSFSTLEIQRTEQGDSAMYLCASSLELGWGFGYTFGSGTRLTVV.

CDR3 nucleotides: TGTGCCAGCAGCCTACGGGAAACAGATACGCAGTATTTT. Its protein product is CASSLRETDTQYF. The chain is built from TRBV7-2 and TRBJ2-3; weak D call: TRBD2 (5 bases). V lost 5 bases to trimming and J lost 3 bases, with 9 bases between them. The germline V gene has CDR1 SGHTA and CDR2 FQGNSA. The CDR3 loop spans 13 amino acids.

This clone occurred many times. The chain has TRBV18 and TRBJ2-5; TRBD1 might be the D (5 bases). Germline V gene data show CDR1 as KGHSH and CDR2 as LQKENI. CDR3 length: 14 amino acids. V gave up 3 bases and J gave up 1 base, with 9 bases separating them. CDR3 in DNA: TGTGCCAGCTCACCGCGAACAGGCCAAGAGACCCAGTACTTC. Translated: CASSPRTGQETQYF.

The V call is TRBV5-1, the J call TRBJ1-1; weak D call: TRBD1 (5 bases). The CDR3 sequence is 16 residues long. Trimming took 0 bases from V and 1 from J, leaving 13 bases between them. Germline CDR1 reads SGHRS; CDR2 reads YFSETQ. The CDR3 sequence is CASSLALGAPNTEAFF. The CDR3 nucleotides read TGCGCCAGCAGCTTGGCCTTAGGGGCGCCGAACACTGAAGCTTTCTTT.

The chain couples TRBV5-6 to TRBJ2-3, with 11 bases identical to TRBD2. The CDR3 runs to 16 residues. With 0 bases clipped from V and 4 bases from J, the junction kept 4 bases outside the gene matches. The V gene's germline CDR1 is SGHDT and CDR2 YYEEEE. The CDR3 loop reads CASSLALLAGADTQYF. The CDR3 nucleotides are TGTGCCAGCAGCTTGGCCCTACTAGCGGGAGCAGATACGCAGTATTTT.

V and J are TRBV5-5 and TRBJ2-3; perhaps TRBD1 as D (5 bases). V gave up 0 bases and J gave up 1 base, with 6 bases separating them. The CDR3 runs 14 residues. CDR1 and CDR2 from the germline V gene are SGHKS and YYEKEE (reference sequence). CDR3 DNA sequence: TGTGCCAGCAGCTTGGGCAGGGGCACAGATACGCAGTATTTT. This sequence encodes CASSLGRGTDTQYF.

This chain links TRBV7-9 with TRBJ1-2, with no clear D. CDR1 SEHNR and CDR2 FQNEAQ come from the germline V gene (reference sequence). The length of the CDR3 is 13 residues. The V end was cut by 2 bases, the J end by 6 bases, with 10 bases between. The CDR3 region has the DNA TGTGCCAGCAGCTTATCGTCTCCCGATGGCTACACCTTC. Its protein is CASSLSSPDGYTF.

As DNA, the CDR3 is TGTGCCAGCAGTGCTAATACAGGGGAAGAGTTCTTC. This translates into CASSANTGEEFF. The V call is TRBV7-9, the J call TRBJ2-1; 7 bases are shared with TRBD1. This CDR3 comprises 12 residues. With V trimmed by 6 bases and J by 14 bases, 10 bases remained unmatched. CDR1 and CDR2 (germline): SEHNR, FQNEAQ (reference sequence).

This sequence joins TRBV2 and TRBJ2-1; no clear D. V shed 2 bases and J shed 1 base, with 9 bases lying between them. CDR3 length equals 15 residues. Germline values: CDR1 SNHLY, CDR2 FYNNEI. The CDR3 DNA reads as TGTGCCAGCAGTGAACGGGTCAGATCCTACAATGAGCAGTTCTTC. Protein: CASSERVRSYNEQFF.

The CDR3 loop is CASSMTPYTDTQYF. The CDR3 region has the DNA TGTGCCAGCAGCATGACTCCGTACACAGATACGCAGTATTTT. This rearrangement joins TRBV5-4 to TRBJ2-3; D is unclear. Trimming removed 4 bases from V and 2 bases from J, with 11 bases in between. Germline CDR1 is SGHNT and CDR2 is YYREEE (reference sequence). CDR3 length: 14 residues. Complete variable domain (other parts from reference TRBV5-4 and TRBJ2-3): ETGVTQSPTHLIKTRGQQVTLRCSSQSGHNTVSWYQQALGQGPQFIFQYYREEENGRGNFPPRFSGLQFPNYSSELNVNALELDDSALYLCASSMTPYTDTQYFGPGTRLTVL.

V usage is TRBV4-3 and J usage is TRBJ1-4; TRBD1 matches at 7 bases. Per germline, CDR1 LGHNA and CDR2 YSLEER. The CDR3 length is 14 residues. V trimming: 1 base; J trimming: 7 bases; junction bases outside the gene matches: 3. The CDR3 bases are TGCGCCAGCAGCCAAGGACAGGGAGCTGAAAAACTGTTTTTT. It translates to CASSQGQGAEKLFF.

The rearrangement joins TRBV27 to TRBJ2-7; D perhaps matches TRBD2 (6 bases). This CDR3 comprises 13 residues. Per germline, CDR1 MNHEY and CDR2 SMNVEV (reference sequence). V was trimmed by 8 bases and J by 5 bases, leaving 16 bases between them. This CDR3 is CASGYQGGDEQYF. CDR3 nucleotides: TGTGCCAGCGGGTATCAGGGAGGAGACGAGCAGTACTTC.

The chain links TRBV3-1 (or the pseudogene TRBV3-2) to TRBJ2-1; D not certain. Germline CDR1 LGHDT, CDR2 YNNKEL (reference sequence). This CDR3 comprises 15 residues. V lost 0 bases and J 6 bases, leaving 12 bases between the germline ends. The CDR3 DNA reads TGTGCCAGCAGCCAAGACACAATACTACCCAATGAGCAGTTCTTC. Translating it yields CASSQDTILPNEQFF.

This clone was counted many times. The rearrangement uses TRBV7-3 and TRBJ2-1; 7 bases agree with TRBD1. The CDR3 loop spans 14 amino acids. V shed 6 bases and J 8 bases; nucleotides not matched to a gene: 10. Germline V gene data show CDR1 as SGHTA and CDR2 as FQGTGA. The CDR3 nucleotides are TGTGCCAGCAGTCCTGCAGGGGGTTGGGATGAGCAGTTCTTC. It yields the protein CASSPAGGWDEQFF.

V usage is TRBV27 and J usage is TRBJ2-5; D possibly corresponds to TRBD1 (6 bases). Between the trimmed V and J ends, which lost 3 bases and 5 bases, there was a span of 10 bases. The CDR3 has 13 residues. Germline V lookup: CDR1 MNHEY, CDR2 SMNVEV (reference sequence). The CDR3 bases are TGTGCCAGCAGTTTCAGGGGTAGGGAGACCCAGTACTTC. Translation: CASSFRGRETQYF.

The J gene is TRBJ1-3, the V gene TRBV5-4; D not resolved. The CDR3 sequence is 15 residues long. CDR1 SGHNT and CDR2 YYREEE come from the germline V gene (reference sequence). V lost 0 bases, J lost 0 bases, and 7 bases lay in between. CDR3 coding DNA: TGTGCCAGCAGCTTGGGGCAGATCTCTGGAAACACCATATATTTT. As protein: CASSLGQISGNTIYF.

This chain uses TRBV5-1 with TRBJ1-2; TRBD1 might be the D (6 bases). Germline values: CDR1 SGHRS, CDR2 YFSETQ. Trimming removed 5 bases at V and 4 bases at J, with 18 bases between. This CDR3 region has 15 residues. The CDR3 is CASSPRGAGVYGYTF. The CDR3 DNA sequence: TGCGCCAGCAGTCCTCGGGGGGCGGGAGTCTATGGCTACACCTTC.

This clone showed up just once. This chain joins TRBV30 and TRBJ1-2, with no clear D. This CDR3 comprises 12 residues. V dropped 1 base and J dropped 7 bases, with 10 bases sitting between them. The germline gives CDR1 GTSNPN, CDR2 SVGIG (reference sequence). The chain's CDR3 is CAWSGTTGGYTF. In DNA form, the CDR3 reads TGTGCCTGGAGTGGTACCACCGGTGGCTACACCTTC.

This chain connects TRBV18 to TRBJ1-1; the match to TRBD1 covers 7 bases. Trimming removed 6 bases from V and 1 base from J; junction bases left unmatched: 8. The CDR3 spans 15 residues. The V gene's germline CDR1 is KGHSH and CDR2 LQKENI. CDR3 nucleotides: TGTGCCAGCTCCTCTAAACAGGGGCCGAACACTGAAGCTTTCTTT. This encodes CASSSKQGPNTEAFF.

This clone was detected only a few times. The V gene is TRBV2, the J gene TRBJ1-2; no clear D gene. Trimming shortened V by 2 bases and J by 5 bases, and 12 bases separated the two germline ends. Germline CDR1 reads SNHLY; CDR2 reads FYNNEI. This CDR3 comprises 14 residues. CDR3 nucleotides: TGTGCCAGCAGTGAAAGGTGGAGTGATTATGGCTACACCTTC. Protein sequence: CASSERWSDYGYTF.

The chain has TRBV11-2 and TRBJ2-3; 11 bases agree with TRBD2. The CDR3 loop spans 17 amino acids. Unmatched junction bases numbered 9, after V lost 2 bases and J lost 5 bases. Germline CDR1 SGHAT, CDR2 FQNNGV. CDR3 in amino acids: CASSLSPSGGRGDTQYF. CDR3 sequence (DNA): TGTGCCAGCAGCTTATCCCCTAGCGGGGGGCGAGGAGATACGCAGTATTTT.

The J gene is TRBJ1-5, the V gene TRBV7-8; 8 bases line up with TRBD1. V shed 2 bases, J shed 4 bases, and the junction held 1 base outside the gene matches. Germline values: CDR1 SGHVS, CDR2 FQNEAQ. CDR3 size: 14 residues. This CDR3 reads CASSLQGANQPQHF. Here the CDR3 DNA reads TGTGCCAGCAGCTTACAGGGGGCTAATCAGCCCCAGCATTTT.

The chain employs TRBV21-1 and TRBJ1-2; the table gives TRBD1 as D, unverified against the DNA. TRBV21-1 is a listed pseudogene. The CDR3 has 17 amino acids. The CDR3 nucleotides read TGTGCCAGCAGCAAAGTACCCCCCAGGCCGAGCCACTATGGCTACACCTTC. Translation: CASSKVPPRPSHYGYTF.

The chain recombines TRBV5-1 with TRBJ2-3; no reliable D call. Germline loops: CDR1 SGHRS, CDR2 YFSETQ. The V end lost 1 base, the J end lost 0 bases, and 6 bases lay between the germline ends. This CDR3 is 14 amino acids long. CDR3 residues: CASSLIASTDTQYF. The CDR3 nucleotides read TGCGCCAGCAGCTTGATAGCCAGCACAGATACGCAGTATTTT.

This clone turned up a few times. The chain combines TRBV7-9 with TRBJ2-7; maybe TRBD1 (5 bases). Germline CDR1 is SEHNR and CDR2 is FQNEAQ (reference sequence). The V and J ends lost 1 base and 0 bases respectively, with 7 bases between them. CDR3 length: 14 amino acids. The CDR3 spells CASSLGQSSYEQYF. The CDR3 coding sequence is TGTGCCAGCAGCTTAGGACAGAGCTCCTACGAGCAGTACTTC. Combining the CDR3 with reference TRBV7-9 and TRBJ2-7 gives the whole variable domain DTGVSQNPRHKITKRGQNVTFRCDPISEHNRLYWYRQTLGQGPEFLTYFQNEAQLEKSRLLSDRFSAERPKGSFSTLEIQRTEQGDSAMYLCASSLGQSSYEQYFGPGTRLTVT.

The rearrangement links TRBV28 to TRBJ1-2; the match to TRBD1 covers 10 bases. This CDR3 is built from 14 residues. With 4 bases clipped from V and 8 bases from J, the junction kept 7 bases outside the gene matches. Germline V gene sequence: CDR1 MDHEN, CDR2 SYDVKM. The CDR3 reads CASSWGQGKRGYTF. For the CDR3, the DNA is TGTGCCAGCAGTTGGGGACAGGGGAAAAGAGGCTACACCTTC.

V gene TRBV3-1 (or the pseudogene TRBV3-2) combines with J gene TRBJ2-5; weak D call: TRBD1 (5 bases). Germline V gene sequence: CDR1 LGHDT, CDR2 YNNKEL (reference sequence). The CDR3 runs to 13 residues. V lost 4 bases to trimming and J lost 5 bases, with 11 bases between them. CDR3 sequence: CASSLRVRETQYF. The CDR3 coding sequence is TGTGCCAGCAGCCTCAGGGTCCGGGAGACCCAGTACTTC.

This chain uses TRBV3-1 (or the pseudogene TRBV3-2) with TRBJ1-1; D ambiguous. The V gene's germline CDR1 is LGHDT and CDR2 YNNKEL (reference sequence). The CDR3 totals 9 residues. The V end was cut by 4 bases, the J end by 13 bases, with 7 bases between. CDR3 nucleotide sequence: TGTGCCAGCAGCCCATTCGGTTTCTTT. Protein product: CASSPFGFF.

This sequence joins TRBV6-5 and TRBJ2-7; 7 bases map to TRBD2. This CDR3 has 12 amino acids. V was pared by 6 bases and J by 4 bases, with 3 bases of the junction left unmatched. From germline, CDR1 is MNHEY and CDR2 SVGAGI. CDR3 sequence: CASRREGYEQYF. The CDR3 nucleotides read TGTGCCAGCAGAAGGGAGGGGTACGAGCAGTACTTC.

J is TRBJ2-7 and V is TRBV21-1; TRBD1, the D gene given by the table, was not confirmed from the DNA. TRBV21-1 is recorded as a pseudogene. This CDR3 is 13 amino acids long. The CDR3 DNA reads as TGTGCCAGCAGAACAGGGGAACCCTACGAGCAGTACTTC. It yields the protein CASRTGEPYEQYF.

This clone appeared a single time. The J gene is TRBJ1-1, the V gene TRBV5-8; the D gene is possibly TRBD1 (6 bases). The V gene's germline CDR1 is SGHTS and CDR2 YDEGEE. This CDR3 has 15 amino acids. The V end lost 1 base, the J end lost 4 bases, and 14 bases lay between the germline ends. The CDR3 nucleotides are TGTGCCAGCAGCTTGATTAGACAGGTCCTCACTGAAGCTTTCTTT. Its translation: CASSLIRQVLTEAFF. Using reference TRBV5-8 and TRBJ1-1 for the parts outside the CDR3, the full variable domain is EAGVTQSPTHLIKTRGQQATLRCSPISGHTSVYWYQQALGLGLQFLLWYDEGEERNRGNFPPRFSGRQFPNYSSELNVNALELEDSALYLCASSLIRQVLTEAFFGQGTRLTVV.

The chain combines TRBV6-6 with TRBJ2-2; D is uncertain. Deletions cut 10 bases from V and 1 base from J, with 13 bases between. This CDR3 comprises 14 residues. Germline lookup yields CDR1 MNHNY and CDR2 SVGAGI (reference sequence). CDR3 amino acids: CAIQAGLNTGELFF. The CDR3 DNA reads as TGTGCCATCCAAGCAGGCTTGAACACCGGGGAGCTGTTTTTT.